This T cell receptor (beta chain) was profiled in a study of shared clonotypes between healthy human individuals. At the level of the study: Contributing individuals were a couple of females and a few males aged 18 to 49.

Terminally differentiated effector memory CD45RA+ cells were left out of the naive CD8 fraction, which was CD45RO-negative and positively selected for CCR7. This clone has just one count. The antigen remains unidentified. Genomic DNA of each subset was evenly split across several immunoSEQ plates. The method was immunoSEQ multiplex PCR; TCRdb's version includes in-frame clones alone and lacks a portion of them. The repertoire consists of around 600,000 clones, with roughly 96% occurring once and the leading ten covering 0.095% to 0.14%. The V end lost 0 bases, the J end lost 0 bases, and 9 bases lay between the germline ends. This CDR3 contains 15 residues. Per the germline V gene, CDR1 is KGHSH and CDR2 is LQKENI. Findings and limits, study-wide: Sharing across a handful of donors was seen in roughly 5% of naive CD4 clonotypes.

J is TRBJ2-7 and V is TRBV18; possible D gene TRBD2, 5 bases. The sample taken for sequencing was naive CD8+ T cells sorted from blood. The source is a woman aged 30 to 39 in good health. The CDR3 protein is CASSPPAGSSYEQYF. The CDR3 DNA reads as TGTGCCAGCTCACCACCGGCGGGCAGCTCCTACGAGCAGTACTTC.